Below, 30 T cell receptor beta chains from the same sample are listed, as sequenced in a study of vaccination effects on CD4 cells after COVID-19. These TCRs are of unknown antigen specificity. Sequenced by immunoSEQ multiplex PCR; TCRdb stores in-frame clones only, minus some. In the table there are roughly 71,000 clones, 80% to 85% of which are singletons. Antigen-specific CD4+ T cells were expanded with viral peptide pools in the ViraFEST assay before sequencing. The culture ran for 10 to 11 days, and then CD4+ T cells were isolated. Either the mRNA-1273 or the BNT162b2 vaccine was given to participants as two doses. Sequences were derived from CD4+ T cells from PBMCs cultured with HCoV-229E spike peptides, sampled after COVID-19 vaccination. These receptors were taken from a human donor who received a COVID-19 vaccine.

The rearrangement uses TRBV10-3 and TRBJ2-7; no clear D gene. Germline assignment: CDR1 ENHRY and CDR2 SYGVKD. V lost 5 bases and J 5 bases, leaving 10 bases between the germline ends. The CDR3 covers 12 residues. The CDR3, as DNA: TGTGCCATCAGTCCCTTAGGGAACGAGCAGTACGTC. It specifies CAISPLGNEQYV.

The CDR3 region has the DNA TGTGCCAGCAGCCAAGGAGCGCAGTCCGATACGCAGTATTTT. Translating it yields CASSQGAQSDTQYF. This chain connects TRBV4-2 to TRBJ2-3; D gene ambiguous. Germline values: CDR1 LGHNA, CDR2 YNFKEQ. With 1 base removed from V and 6 bases from J, the gap between germline ends came to 11 bases. The CDR3 runs 14 residues.

This sequence joins TRBV5-1 and TRBJ2-5; the match to TRBD2 covers 13 bases. The CDR3 totals 15 residues. V shed 4 bases and J 3 bases; nucleotides not matched to a gene: 3. The germline gives CDR1 SGHRS, CDR2 YFSETQ. CDR3 in DNA: TGCGCCAGCAGCCGAGGGACTAGCGGGGAAGAGACCCAGTACTTC. It codes for CASSRGTSGEETQYF.

The J gene is TRBJ2-3, the V gene TRBV7-9, with 7 bases matching TRBD1. The CDR3 length is 17 residues. J gave up 4 bases and V 4 bases, and 14 bases lay outside the gene matches. Germline values: CDR1 SEHNR, CDR2 FQNEAQ (reference sequence). The CDR3 is CASSWDPRQGVSDTQYF. In DNA form, the CDR3 reads TGTGCCAGCAGCTGGGACCCACGGCAGGGGGTTTCAGATACGCAGTATTTT. Variable domain in full (rest from reference TRBV7-9 and TRBJ2-3): DTGVSQNPRHKITKRGQNVTFRCDPISEHNRLYWYRQTLGQGPEFLTYFQNEAQLEKSRLLSDRFSAERPKGSFSTLEIQRTEQGDSAMYLCASSWDPRQGVSDTQYFGPGTRLTVL.

This clone appeared a few times. The chain couples TRBV2 to TRBJ1-5, with D tentatively TRBD1 (6 bases). The length of the CDR3 is 14 residues. Trimming pared 4 bases from V and 4 bases from J, leaving 11 bases between. Germline V CDR1 and CDR2: SNHLY, FYNNEI. The chain's CDR3 is CASSGDTTNQPQHF. The CDR3 DNA is TGTGCCAGCAGTGGGGACACGACGAATCAGCCCCAGCATTTT.

This chain uses TRBV12-3 or TRBV12-4 with TRBJ2-7; D is perhaps TRBD2 (6 bases). Trimming left V 1 base short and J 6 bases short, with 10 bases between. This CDR3 contains 13 residues. The CDR3 nucleotides read TGTGCCAGCAGTTTAGGACTAGTTAGCGAGCAGTACGTC. It codes for CASSLGLVSEQYV.

The chain employs TRBV7-2 and TRBJ2-1, with 10 bases lining up with TRBD2. Germline V CDR1 and CDR2: SGHTA, FQGNSA. The CDR3 runs to 15 residues. The junction had 2 bases not matched to a gene; V was cut back by 1 base and J by 5 bases. CDR3 loop: CASSLVAGGNNEQFF. CDR3 coding DNA: TGTGCCAGCAGCTTAGTAGCGGGGGGCAACAATGAGCAGTTCTTC.

The genes are TRBV12-3 or TRBV12-4 and TRBJ2-5; 7 bases are shared with TRBD2. V shed 8 bases and J 5 bases; nucleotides not matched to a gene: 5. The CDR3 runs 12 residues. DNA of the CDR3: TGTGCCAGCTTAGCGGGTCCGGAGACCCAGTACTTC. Amino acid sequence: CASLAGPETQYF.

This clone has only a few counts. The chain recombines TRBV5-8 with TRBJ1-3; D is perhaps TRBD1 (5 bases). Trimming removed 4 bases from V and 2 bases from J, with 13 bases in between. The CDR3 contains 15 residues. Germline CDR1 and CDR2: SGHTS and YDEGEE. This chain's CDR3 is CASSLGHAPGNTIYF. The DNA of the CDR3 is TGTGCCAGCAGCCTAGGACACGCTCCTGGAAACACCATATATTTT.

The chain employs TRBV2 and TRBJ1-6, with D perhaps TRBD1 (5 bases). Trimming removed 7 bases at V and 6 bases at J, with 16 bases between. CDR3 length: 15 amino acids. Germline values: CDR1 SNHLY, CDR2 FYNNEI. This CDR3 reads CASTQFWGTNSPLHF. The CDR3 DNA sequence: TGTGCCAGCACCCAATTCTGGGGCACTAATTCACCCCTCCACTTT.

This rearrangement joins TRBV4-2 to TRBJ2-2; possible D gene TRBD2, 5 bases. The CDR3 is 17 residues long. With 0 bases removed from V and 3 bases from J, the gap between germline ends came to 14 bases. Germline CDR1 reads LGHNA; CDR2 reads YNFKEQ. The CDR3 DNA is TGTGCCAGCAGCCAAGAGATCGGGATCCAGTACACCGGGGAGCTGTTTTTT. It encodes CASSQEIGIQYTGELFF.

The chain couples TRBV5-6 to TRBJ2-7; D is tentatively TRBD1 or TRBD2 (6 bases each). Germline V gene lookup returns CDR1 SGHDT and CDR2 YYEEEE. This CDR3 region has 17 residues. Trimming took 0 bases from V and 1 from J, leaving 17 bases between them. CDR3 residues: CASSLGRGAVRSYEQYV. Here the CDR3 DNA reads TGTGCCAGCAGCTTGGGTAGGGGGGCGGTCAGGTCCTACGAGCAGTACGTC.

The CDR3, as DNA: TGTGCCTGGAGGAGCGGGACAGCGAGGTTACTTAACACTGAAGCTTTCTTT. It is translated as CAWRSGTARLLNTEAFF. The rearrangement uses TRBV30 and TRBJ1-1; 7 nucleotides align to TRBD1. Germline V gene lookup returns CDR1 GTSNPN and CDR2 SVGIG (reference sequence). V lost 3 bases, J lost 2 bases, and 15 bases stayed unmatched. The CDR3 is made up of 17 amino acids. Supplemented by reference TRBV30 and TRBJ1-1, the full variable domain reads SQTIHQWPATLVQPVGSPLSLECTVEGTSNPNLYWYRQAAGRGLQLLFYSVGIGQISSEVPQNLSASRPQDRQFILSSKKLLLSDSGFYLCAWRSGTARLLNTEAFFGQGTRLTVV.

The V gene is TRBV3-1 (or the pseudogene TRBV3-2), the J gene TRBJ1-1; TRBD1 matches at 9 bases. CDR1 and CDR2 (germline): LGHDT, YNNKEL (reference sequence). V shed 4 bases and J 1 base; nucleotides not matched to a gene: 1. The CDR3 contains 14 residues. In DNA, the CDR3 is TGTGCCAGCAGCCCACAGGGGGCGAACACTGAAGCTTTCTTT. Translation: CASSPQGANTEAFF.

This chain uses TRBV5-8 with TRBJ1-1; D call uncertain. Per germline, CDR1 SGHTS and CDR2 YDEGEE. The ends were cut back, 6 bases at V and 0 bases at J, with 15 bases in the middle. There are 15 residues in the CDR3. The CDR3 reads CASNRFETMNTEAFF. DNA for the CDR3: TGTGCCAGCAACCGATTCGAAACAATGAACACTGAAGCTTTCTTT. The full variable domain, rest sourced from reference TRBV5-8 and TRBJ1-1, is EAGVTQSPTHLIKTRGQQATLRCSPISGHTSVYWYQQALGLGLQFLLWYDEGEERNRGNFPPRFSGRQFPNYSSELNVNALELEDSALYLCASNRFETMNTEAFFGQGTRLTVV.

This clone was counted once. The chain recombines TRBV11-1 with TRBJ2-7; TRBD2 agrees at 11 bases. After removal of 5 bases from V and 6 bases from J, the junction contained 3 bases not matched to a gene. From germline, CDR1 is SGHAT and CDR2 FQDESV (reference sequence). CDR3 length: 13 residues. DNA of the CDR3: TGTGCCAGCAGCCTAGGGACTAGCGGCGAGCAGTACGTC. Its translation is CASSLGTSGEQYV.

The chain uses TRBV9 and TRBJ1-1, with D uncertain. Trimming pared 4 bases from V and 1 base from J, leaving 11 bases between. The CDR3 runs 14 residues. Germline values: CDR1 SGDLS, CDR2 YYNGEE. The CDR3 reads CASSLRVTNTEAFF. CDR3 sequence (DNA): TGTGCCAGCAGCTTAAGGGTTACGAACACTGAAGCTTTCTTT.

This clone appeared once. The rearrangement joins TRBV4-3 to TRBJ1-2; TRBD1 matches at 7 bases. Germline V gives CDR1 LGHNA, CDR2 YSLEER. This CDR3 has 15 residues. Trimming removed 0 bases from V and 4 bases from J; junction bases left unmatched: 5. CDR3 coding DNA: TGCGCCAGCAGCCAAGAAGTGGCAGGGGGCTATGGCTACACCTTC. It translates to CASSQEVAGGYGYTF.

The V call is TRBV6-2 or TRBV6-3, the J call TRBJ1-2; D is unclear. Between the trimmed V and J ends, which lost 0 bases and 0 bases, there was a span of 5 bases. The CDR3 is 14 amino acids. Per the germline V gene, CDR1 is MNHEY and CDR2 is SVGEGT. The CDR3, as DNA: TGTGCCAGCAGTTACTCAGGCGCTAACTATGGCTACACCTTC. Translating gives CASSYSGANYGYTF.

The chain uses TRBV18 and TRBJ2-1; 9 nucleotides line up with TRBD1. V trimming: 3 bases; J trimming: 6 bases; junction bases outside the gene matches: 9. From germline, CDR1 is KGHSH and CDR2 LQKENI. CDR3 length: 16 residues. CDR3 protein: CASSPLGTGSINEQFF. The CDR3, as DNA: TGTGCCAGCTCACCTCTAGGGACAGGGTCGATCAATGAGCAGTTCTTC.

The chain carries TRBV5-1 and TRBJ2-2, with TRBD1 matching over 9 bases. The CDR3 extends over 14 amino acids. With 7 bases clipped from V and 3 bases from J, the junction kept 4 bases outside the gene matches. CDR1 and CDR2 from the germline V gene are SGHRS and YFSETQ. The DNA of the CDR3 is TGCGCCAGCCGGACAGGGGCCTACACCGGGGAGCTGTTTTTT. Translated: CASRTGAYTGELFF.

The V gene is TRBV30, the J gene TRBJ1-3; the D gene is possibly TRBD1 (5 bases). CDR1 is GTSNPN and CDR2 is SVGIG in the germline V gene (reference sequence). The CDR3 totals 17 residues. The ends were cut back, 0 bases at V and 6 bases at J, with 21 bases in the middle. The CDR3 is CAWSVSQSGGGKNTIYF. The CDR3 DNA follows: TGTGCCTGGAGTGTATCACAGTCCGGCGGGGGGAAAAACACCATATATTTT.

This clone was detected a few times. The chain couples TRBV5-1 to TRBJ1-2; D unclear. V gave up 0 bases and J gave up 3 bases, with 9 bases separating them. The germline V gene has CDR1 SGHRS and CDR2 YFSETQ. The CDR3 loop spans 14 amino acids. CDR3 DNA: TGCGCCAGCAGCTTGGGAGGGTTTGACTATGGCTACACCTTC. The encoded protein is CASSLGGFDYGYTF.

The chain is built from TRBV29-1 and TRBJ2-5; D remains ambiguous. CDR3 length: 12 amino acids. Between the trimmed V and J ends, which lost 4 bases and 1 base, there was a span of 7 bases. Germline CDR1 and CDR2: SQVTM and ANQGSEA. The CDR3 here is CSVGRSQETQYF. The CDR3 DNA follows: TGCAGCGTTGGACGGTCCCAAGAGACCCAGTACTTC.

The chain carries TRBV28 and TRBJ1-2; D might be TRBD1 (6 bases). V was trimmed by 8 bases and J by 10 bases, leaving 26 bases between them. The CDR3 runs to 15 residues. Germline values: CDR1 MDHEN, CDR2 SYDVKM. CDR3 residues: CASQKGGAPLFDYTF. Written as DNA, the CDR3 is TGTGCCAGCCAAAAGGGGGGGGCTCCCTTATTCGACTACACCTTC.

The chain recombines TRBV19 with TRBJ2-2; perhaps D is TRBD1 or TRBD2 (6 bases each). The germline V gene encodes CDR1 LNHDA and CDR2 SQIVND (reference sequence). The CDR3 is made up of 17 amino acids. Between the trimmed V and J ends, which lost 0 bases and 2 bases, there was a span of 13 bases. In DNA form, the CDR3 reads TGTGCCAGTAGTATAGATCGCCGGGGGCGCAACACCGGGGAGCTGTTTTTT. Encoded protein: CASSIDRRGRNTGELFF.

This clone was observed a single time. CDR3 protein: CASRITQGARYEQYV. DNA for the CDR3: TGTGCCAGCAGGATCACACAGGGGGCTCGGTACGAGCAGTACGTC. The chain combines TRBV2 with TRBJ2-7; 9 nucleotides agree with TRBD1. The CDR3 has 15 residues. The germline CDR1 and CDR2 sequences are SNHLY and FYNNEI. Unmatched junction bases numbered 10, after V lost 6 bases and J lost 4 bases.

V and J are TRBV9 and TRBJ2-5; 7 bases align to TRBD2. The CDR3 has 17 residues. V shed 4 bases, J shed 5 bases, and the junction held 17 bases outside the gene matches. The germline V gene has CDR1 SGDLS and CDR2 YYNGEE. The CDR3 here is CASSRRGDPQAGETQYF. The CDR3 region has the DNA TGTGCCAGCAGCAGACGGGGGGACCCACAGGCGGGGGAGACCCAGTACTTC.

This clone was seen just once. V and J are TRBV11-2 and TRBJ2-1; TRBD2 matches at 10 bases. V was pared by 2 bases and J by 8 bases, with 3 bases of the junction left unmatched. CDR3 length: 14 residues. From germline, CDR1 is SGHAT and CDR2 FQNNGV. CDR3 bases: TGTGCCAGCAGCTTAAGCGGGGGGGTGTATGAGCAGTTCTTC. This sequence encodes CASSLSGGVYEQFF.

The J gene is TRBJ1-5, the V gene TRBV6-5; the D is unclear. Germline loops: CDR1 MNHEY, CDR2 SVGAGI. Trimming removed 6 bases at V and 9 bases at J, with 9 bases between. The CDR3 has 11 residues. The CDR3 reads CASSHERPQHF. The CDR3, as DNA: TGTGCCAGCAGCCACGAGCGGCCCCAGCATTTT.